This T cell receptor (beta chain) appears in the sequencing data of a study of PD-1 blockade in classical Hodgkin lymphoma. This clone was found once. Its antigen is not identified. CDR1 LNHDA and CDR2 SQIVND come from the germline V gene (reference sequence). The CDR3 consists of 12 residues. Trimming removed 5 bases from V and 1 base from J, with 5 bases in between. Regarding the study as a whole: By C4D1, CD4+ diversity increased significantly, especially in complete responders.

Only in-frame clones appear in the TCRdb table, and some are missing; sequencing was by immunoSEQ multiplex PCR. The sample consists of about 41,000 clones, around 75% of them appearing once. Each patient relapsed following autologous stem cell transplantation, and prior brentuximab vedotin exposure differed. The source of this sequence is a human donor with classical Hodgkin lymphoma. This specimen was peripheral blood mononuclear cells (PBMCs), taken at baseline. J is TRBJ1-2 and V is TRBV19, with D unclear. In DNA form, the CDR3 reads TGTGCCAGTAGTCGCAATAACTATGGCTACACCTTC. This gives the protein CASSRNNYGYTF.